This passage covers 20 T cell receptor beta chains from one sample sequenced in a study of siplizumab effects on memory and regulatory T cells. Profiled with immunoSEQ multiplex PCR; TCRdb holds only in-frame clones, not every one. The table includes 100,000 or so clones, approximately 90% detected once. The sequencing sample was made of Tregs sorted from blood. Receptor source: a human donor in good health.

With regard to this clone: The sample contains more than one DNA sequence encoding this CDR3. The CDR3: CASSVLGLAGVNEQFF. The CDR3 nucleotides are TGTGCCAGCAGCGTCCTGGGACTAGCGGGAGTCAATGAGCAGTTCTTC. The gene calls are TRBV9 and TRBJ2-1; 14 nucleotides agree with TRBD2. The germline CDR1 and CDR2 sequences are SGDLS and YYNGEE. The junction had 4 bases not matched to a gene; V was cut back by 2 bases and J by 6 bases. The CDR3 has 16 amino acids.

This chain links TRBV28 with TRBJ1-2; D remains ambiguous. V was cut by 6 bases and J by 5 bases, with 10 bases left in between. This CDR3 is built from 12 residues. Germline values: CDR1 MDHEN, CDR2 SYDVKM. Here the CDR3 DNA reads TGTGCCAGCAGCGCGGACCGTTATGGCTACACCTTC. This translates into CASSADRYGYTF.

The chain is built from TRBV7-9 and TRBJ2-3; D is possibly TRBD1 or TRBD2 (5 bases each). The CDR3 loop spans 16 amino acids. The germline V and J ends were trimmed by 3 bases and 5 bases, with 18 bases remaining between them. Germline CDR1 SEHNR, CDR2 FQNEAQ (reference sequence). The CDR3 sequence: CASSFSRTGAVDTQYF. CDR3 DNA: TGTGCCAGCAGCTTTAGTAGGACCGGGGCGGTAGATACGCAGTATTTT.

J is TRBJ2-6 and V is TRBV5-1; no clear D gene. CDR3 size: 15 residues. V lost 4 bases and J 0 bases, leaving 8 bases between the germline ends. Germline V CDR1 and CDR2: SGHRS, YFSETQ. The CDR3 loop is CASSTVTSGANVLTF. CDR3 DNA: TGCGCCAGCAGCACGGTAACCTCTGGGGCCAACGTCCTGACTTTC.

There are a few counts of this clone. The chain joins TRBV18 to TRBJ1-5; D is ambiguous. V was cut by 2 bases and J by 0 bases, with 11 bases left in between. The length of the CDR3 is 16 residues. CDR1 is KGHSH, CDR2 LQKENI, per germline. The CDR3 sequence is CASSPYGRYSNQPQHF. Here the CDR3 DNA reads TGTGCCAGCTCACCATACGGACGTTATAGCAATCAGCCCCAGCATTTT. Based on the CDR3 plus reference TRBV18 and TRBJ1-5, the full variable domain is NAGVMQNPRHLVRRRGQEARLRCSPMKGHSHVYWYRQLPEEGLKFMVYLQKENIIDESGMPKERFSAEFPKEGPSILRIQQVVRGDSAAYFCASSPYGRYSNQPQHFGDGTRLSIL.

The V and J genes are TRBV28 and TRBJ2-7; the D gene is possibly TRBD1 (6 bases). The CDR3 extends over 14 amino acids. Germline CDR1 reads MDHEN; CDR2 reads SYDVKM. Trimming took 3 bases from V and 6 from J, leaving 15 bases between them. The CDR3 spells CASSFYRESPEQYF. CDR3 coding DNA: TGTGCCAGCAGTTTCTACAGGGAAAGTCCCGAGCAGTACTTC.

CDR3 sequence reads: CASNLAGEQFF. The CDR3 region has the DNA TGTGCCAGCAATTTAGCGGGAGAGCAGTTCTTC. J is TRBJ2-1 and V is TRBV2; TRBD2 matches at 8 bases. Germline CDR1 SNHLY, CDR2 FYNNEI. This CDR3 comprises 11 residues. V lost 7 bases and J lost 10; bases outside the gene matches: 3.

The gene calls are TRBV27 and TRBJ2-5; possible D gene TRBD1, 6 bases. With 6 bases removed from V and 3 bases from J, the gap between germline ends came to 8 bases. The CDR3 runs 12 residues. Germline lookup yields CDR1 MNHEY and CDR2 SMNVEV (reference sequence). This chain's CDR3 is CASRNREETQYF. The CDR3 nucleotides read TGTGCCAGCAGGAACAGGGAAGAGACCCAGTACTTC.

The chain has TRBV5-1 and TRBJ2-3; the D gene is possibly TRBD2 (5 bases). Germline V gives CDR1 SGHRS, CDR2 YFSETQ. Trimming removed 0 bases from V and 0 bases from J, with 8 bases in between. This CDR3 is 15 amino acids long. The CDR3 region has the DNA TGCGCCAGCAGCTTGGGAAGGACTAGCACAGATACGCAGTATTTT. Translation: CASSLGRTSTDTQYF.

This chain connects TRBV2 to TRBJ1-3; the D is unclear. The V gene's germline CDR1 is SNHLY and CDR2 FYNNEI. The CDR3 covers 14 residues. The V end lost 6 bases, the J end lost 2 bases, and 11 bases lay between the germline ends. CDR3 bases: TGTGCCAGCAGGCAACCCTCTGCTGGAAACACCATATATTTT. Residues: CASRQPSAGNTIYF.

The V and J genes are TRBV18 and TRBJ2-7, with 10 bases lining up with TRBD2. Unmatched junction bases numbered 16, after V lost 1 base and J lost 4 bases. The CDR3 contains 19 residues. Germline CDR1 reads KGHSH; CDR2 reads LQKENI. The DNA of the CDR3 is TGTGCCAGCTCACCACGGCGGGAGTGGACTAGCGGACCCAAATACGAGCAGTACTTC. Translating gives CASSPRREWTSGPKYEQYF.

This rearrangement joins TRBV5-1 to TRBJ2-7, with 8 positions matching TRBD1. The germline V gene has CDR1 SGHRS and CDR2 YFSETQ. The length of the CDR3 is 15 residues. The V gene end was trimmed by 0 bases and the J gene end by 3 bases; junction bases not matched to a gene: 5. CDR3 bases: TGCGCCAGCAGCTTGGCCACAGGGACAGGCTACGAGCAGTACTTC. It translates to CASSLATGTGYEQYF.

This clone was counted only a few times. The chain carries TRBV10-1 and TRBJ1-2; D is undetermined. Trimming took off 7 bases at V and 5 bases at J, with 20 bases between the two ends. From germline, CDR1 is WNHNN and CDR2 SYGVQD (reference sequence). The CDR3 totals 15 residues. The CDR3, as DNA: TGCGCCAGCAAAGAGGCTGGTACGGTCGAATATGGCTACACCTTC. This codes for CASKEAGTVEYGYTF.

This sequence joins TRBV6-5 and TRBJ1-5; tentative D call: TRBD1 (5 bases). The length of the CDR3 is 15 residues. Germline-derived CDR1 and CDR2 are MNHEY and SVGAGI. Deletions cut 4 bases from V and 2 bases from J, with 12 bases between. This chain's CDR3 is CASSWVGGGNQPQHF. The CDR3 coding sequence is TGTGCCAGCAGTTGGGTTGGGGGGGGCAATCAGCCCCAGCATTTT.

The chain carries TRBV4-2 and TRBJ2-7, with D perhaps matching TRBD1 or TRBD2 (5 bases each). Trimming shortened V by 0 bases and J by 2 bases, and 8 bases separated the two germline ends. CDR3 length: 14 amino acids. Germline V gives CDR1 LGHNA, CDR2 YNFKEQ. The CDR3 DNA follows: TGTGCCAGCAGCCAAGACCCGGGGCCCTACGAGCAGTACTTC. Its protein is CASSQDPGPYEQYF.

V and J are TRBV5-1 and TRBJ1-4; 7 bases agree with TRBD1. The CDR3 has 16 residues. The germline V gene has CDR1 SGHRS and CDR2 YFSETQ. V trimming: 3 bases; J trimming: 6 bases; junction bases outside the gene matches: 11. The CDR3 DNA sequence: TGCGCCAGCAGCTATAGTAGACAGGGATCGGATGAAAAACTGTTTTTT. Amino acids: CASSYSRQGSDEKLFF.

This clone is a singleton in its sample. V usage is TRBV7-8 and J usage is TRBJ1-5; D ambiguous. The V gene lost 2 bases and the J gene lost 4 bases, with 6 bases spanning the gap. This CDR3 has 13 amino acids. Germline loops: CDR1 SGHVS, CDR2 FQNEAQ. The CDR3 sequence is CASSLLENQPQHF. The CDR3 DNA follows: TGTGCCAGCAGCTTATTAGAAAATCAGCCCCAGCATTTT.

This chain links TRBV6-1 with TRBJ1-1, with a weak D call TRBD1 (5 bases). Trimming shortened V by 2 bases and J by 8 bases, and 15 bases separated the two germline ends. The CDR3 has 14 residues. Per the germline V gene, CDR1 is MNHNS and CDR2 is SASEGT. The CDR3: CASSEIRGAVEAFF. The CDR3, as DNA: TGTGCCAGCAGTGAAATTCGGGGCGCGGTGGAAGCTTTCTTT.

The CDR3 sequence: CASSLSRDTYNEQFF. The CDR3 DNA sequence: TGTGCCAGCAGCCTTAGCAGGGACACCTACAATGAGCAGTTCTTC. The chain employs TRBV6-1 and TRBJ2-1, with D possibly matching TRBD1 (6 bases). This CDR3 has 15 amino acids. The V end lost 6 bases, the J end lost 2 bases, and 14 bases lay between the germline ends. Germline CDR1 reads MNHNS; CDR2 reads SASEGT.

The chain employs TRBV5-6 and TRBJ2-5, with TRBD1 matching 11 bases. Trimming took 3 bases from V and 7 from J; bases not matched to a gene: 5. Germline V gene sequence: CDR1 SGHDT, CDR2 YYEEEE. The CDR3 is 14 amino acids. The CDR3 sequence is CASSSDRGRGTQYF. As DNA, the CDR3 is TGTGCCAGCAGCTCGGACAGGGGGCGGGGGACCCAGTACTTC.